These 5 T cell receptor beta chains originate from one sample sequenced in a study of blood T cell repertoires in COVID-19 (dated by TCRdb to the early 2020s). The receptor library was made with the immunoSEQ multiplex PCR assay. The source is immuneACCESS, and TCRdb retained only in-frame sequences with V and J called. Part of the clones is not carried over; for the studies checked, unresolved V genes explain less than half of this, and the remainder is unexplained. This sample has roughly 48,000 clones in its table, and around 90% of those were observed once. The ten top clones hold under 35% of the sample. The specimen sequenced was peripheral blood. The receptor set was obtained from a woman older than 75 with acute or convalescent COVID-19.

This sequence joins TRBV10-2 and TRBJ1-6, with 7 bases identical to TRBD1. Unmatched junction bases numbered 2, after V lost 2 bases and J lost 7 bases. Germline V gives CDR1 WSHSY, CDR2 SAAADI. This CDR3 spans 14 amino acids. The CDR3 here is CASSEQGGNSPLHF. The CDR3 nucleotides read TGCGCCAGCAGTGAGCAGGGGGGCAATTCACCCCTCCACTTT.

The chain carries TRBV4-1 and TRBJ2-1; 10 bases are a match to TRBD2. CDR1 is MGHRA, CDR2 YSYEKL, per germline. This CDR3 has 19 residues. With V trimmed by 2 bases and J by 5 bases, 15 bases remained unmatched. CDR3 DNA: TGCGCCAGCAGCCAATTCTTCAAGGCTAGCGGGGGAGATGACAATGAGCAGTTCTTC. It codes for CASSQFFKASGGDDNEQFF.

DNA of the CDR3: TGTGCCAGTAGTACCGGGACAGGCTTCTACGAGCAGTACTTC. This gives the protein CASSTGTGFYEQYF. The gene calls are TRBV19 and TRBJ2-7; TRBD1 matches 8 bases. The J segment lost 3 bases and the V segment lost 4 bases, leaving 5 bases of the junction unmatched. Looked up from germline, CDR1 is LNHDA and CDR2 is SQIVND (reference sequence). The CDR3 runs 14 residues.

This clone has just a few counts. The chain links TRBV5-6 to TRBJ2-2; maybe TRBD1 (5 bases). From germline, CDR1 is SGHDT and CDR2 YYEEEE. The V gene lost 3 bases and the J gene lost 2 bases, with 17 bases spanning the gap. The CDR3 is 17 amino acids. CDR3 sequence reads: CASSYYLAQGNTGELFF. The CDR3 DNA sequence: TGTGCCAGCAGCTATTACCTCGCCCAGGGTAACACCGGGGAGCTGTTTTTT.

The chain is built from TRBV10-3 and TRBJ2-1, with D hard to call. Germline V gene data show CDR1 as ENHRY and CDR2 as SYGVKD. Between the trimmed V and J ends, which lost 3 bases and 3 bases, there was a span of 6 bases. CDR3 size: 13 residues. This chain's CDR3 is CAISDSVYNEQFF. The CDR3, as DNA: TGTGCCATCAGTGATTCAGTCTACAATGAGCAGTTCTTC.